This paragraph reports one T cell receptor beta chain. Its antigen specificity is not known. Per-base quality was not reported, and no clone a single base away is much larger than it. CDR1 SGDLS and CDR2 YYNGEE are derived from the germline V gene. Trimmed from V: 4 bases; trimmed from J: 5 bases; junction bases lacking a gene match: 6. Reading from cysteine to phenylalanine, the CDR3 counts 14 amino acids. Of all the DNA, just the CDR3 is kept, 42 bases in frame from base 1. The data originate from a study of PD-1 blockade in mismatch repair-deficient tumors (dated by TCRdb to 2016 to 2017). Looking at the study overall: Between late 2013 and late 2016, the trial enrolled roughly 86 consecutive patients with approximately 12 types of mismatch repair-deficient cancer, all of whom had received prior treatment and were progressing. Tumor-associated T cell clones in the peripheral blood of patients responding to PD-1 blockade were tracked using deep sequencing of TCR CDR3 regions.

Findings and caveats that apply to the study as a whole: Tumor-resident clones, often undetectable in blood before treatment, expanded rapidly after pembrolizumab and then contracted, generally before radiologic responses.

The library was prepared using the immunoSEQ multiplex PCR assay. Sourced from immuneACCESS, this table was stored by TCRdb with only in-frame sequences that have V and J called. A share of the clones is absent; for the studies checked, an unresolved V gene accounts for under half, and the remainder has no known explanation. This sample comprises some 85,000 clones, 70% to 90% of them detected only once. Clones ranked in the top ten supply roughly 5.5% of the sample. Mismatch repair deficiency in every enrolled patient was established by polymerase chain reaction or immunohistochemistry. TCR sequencing was performed for a few patients who responded to pembrolizumab therapy. Pembrolizumab PD-1 blockade was prospectively tested in advanced mismatch repair-deficient cancers, regardless of tissue of origin, in the phase II trial. Peripheral blood T cell samples were gathered serially, both before PD-1 blockade started and at multiple time points afterward. Blood sampling times were expressed in weeks after the first pembrolizumab dose.

The rearranged chain carries TRBV9 and TRBJ2-5, with 9 bases matching TRBD1. Material: peripheral blood, obtained 44 weeks after starting pembrolizumab. This receptor was obtained from an adult with mismatch repair-deficient cancer. Read as DNA, the sequence is TGTGCCAGCAGCCCCGGGACAGGGACGGAGACCCAGTACTTC. It encodes CASSPGTGTETQYF.